This TCR beta chain was sequenced during a study of T cells in Graves' hyperthyroidism and ophthalmopathy. Amplification of TCR beta CDR3 regions was performed using RNA transcripts as template. Carried out on the TCR CDR3, a first-round RT-PCR used the HTBI primer set. TCRdb recomputed calls from the multiplex PCR reads with MiXCR, one row per CDR3 protein. Among approximately 420,000 distinct CDR3 sequences listed, 15% were seen once. This clonotype was observed a handful of times. The V and J ends lost 3 bases and 0 bases respectively, with 12 bases between them. This CDR3 contains 15 residues. Germline loops: CDR1 KGHSH, CDR2 LQKENI. Over 9 ml of fresh peripheral blood supplied the PBMCs.

This sequence originates from a woman in her 30s with Graves' hyperthyroidism. The chain uses TRBV18 and TRBJ2-7; D unresolved. The sequenced sample was blood. The CDR3 reads CASSPIDGLSYEQYF. The CDR3 nucleotides are TGTGCCAGCTCACCGATCGACGGGCTCTCCTACGAGCAGTACTTC.